These 12 T cell receptor beta chains were sequenced from one sample in a study of T-cell reconstitution after alpha-beta-depleted transplantation in children. It was with unique molecular identifiers that the TCRbeta library was prepared. TCRdb re-analysed the PCR reads in MiXCR, keeping a single row per CDR3 protein. The sample consists of around 670,000 distinct CDR3 sequences, under 15% of them appearing once. The input for sequencing was PBMCs, taken before TCRalphabeta/CD19-depleted stem cell transplant. The receptors here all came from a girl aged 2 to 9 with congenital amegakaryocytic thrombocytopenia, due to receive a stem cell transplant.

This clonotype was seen ten or more times. The chain uses TRBV5-8 and TRBJ2-7, with 9 bases fitting TRBD2. Germline CDR1 is SGHTS and CDR2 is YDEGEE. With 4 bases clipped from V and 7 bases from J, the junction kept 9 bases outside the gene matches. CDR3 length equals 14 residues. The CDR3 region is CASSHGLARSEQYF. In nucleotides, the CDR3 is TGTGCCAGCAGCCACGGACTAGCGAGAAGTGAGCAGTACTTC.

J is TRBJ1-1 and V is TRBV20-1; D unresolved. Trimming cost V 3 bases and J 7 bases, with 12 bases left between them. The CDR3 totals 12 residues. Germline loops: CDR1 DFQATT, CDR2 SNEGSKA (reference sequence). CDR3 nucleotides: TGCAGTGCTAGTCCCAGGCCCAATGAAGCTTTCTTT. It codes for CSASPRPNEAFF.

The rearrangement joins TRBV5-1 to TRBJ2-1, with TRBD2 as a possible D gene (6 bases). The CDR3 contains 14 residues. Trimming took off 5 bases at V and 8 bases at J, with 17 bases between the two ends. CDR1 and CDR2 (germline): SGHRS, YFSETQ. The DNA for the CDR3 is TGCGCCAGCAGACGCGGGGCCAGCGGCGATGAGCAGTTCTTC. The encoded protein is CASRRGASGDEQFF.

V usage is TRBV5-1 and J usage is TRBJ1-3, with D uncertain. CDR1 SGHRS and CDR2 YFSETQ come from the germline V gene. CDR3 size: 16 residues. The V end was cut by 5 bases, the J end by 0 bases, with 15 bases between. CDR3 protein: CASSWTGWGSGNTIYF. DNA for the CDR3: TGCGCCAGCAGTTGGACGGGATGGGGCTCTGGAAACACCATATATTTT.

This clonotype was seen ten or more times. V is TRBV29-1 and J is TRBJ2-7; tentative D call: TRBD2 (6 bases). The CDR3 has 14 residues. Trimming took 4 bases from V and 2 from J, leaving 15 bases between them. Germline CDR1 reads SQVTM; CDR2 reads ANQGSEA. CDR3 DNA: TGCAGCGTTGCCCTGCGGAGGGTAACCTACGAGCAGTACTTC. Its translation is CSVALRRVTYEQYF.

In the case of this clonotype: An end of the junction differs from the germline gene, which may be a read error. The rearrangement joins TRBV5-1 to TRBJ1-1; D may be TRBD1 (5 bases). The CDR3 covers 13 residues. CDR1 is SGHRS, CDR2 YFSETQ, per germline. The CDR3 DNA follows: TGCGCCAGCAGCTCAAGGGCGGACACTGAAGCTTCCTTT. It encodes CASSSRADTEASF.

At least ten counts were recorded for this clonotype. The chain recombines TRBV20-1 with TRBJ1-2, with D possibly TRBD1 on 6 matching bases. Germline CDR1 reads DFQATT; CDR2 reads SNEGSKA (reference sequence). Trimming pared 5 bases from V and 7 bases from J, leaving 11 bases between. The CDR3 runs 11 residues. Here the CDR3 DNA reads TGCAGTGCTTTGAGGGGGGGTGGCTACACCTTC. Its protein is CSALRGGGYTF.

This clonotype appeared a few times. The rearrangement links TRBV20-1 to TRBJ1-3; D is uncertain. The germline V and J ends were trimmed by 3 bases and 0 bases, with 9 bases remaining between them. This CDR3 has 14 amino acids. Germline loops: CDR1 DFQATT, CDR2 SNEGSKA (reference sequence). CDR3 sequence reads: CSASESPSGNTIYF. DNA of the CDR3: TGCAGTGCTAGTGAGAGTCCCTCTGGAAACACCATATATTTT.

The rearrangement uses TRBV29-1 and TRBJ2-5; no clear D. Germline CDR1 and CDR2: SQVTM and ANQGSEA. The CDR3 consists of 13 residues. Trimming cost V 4 bases and J 1 base, with 10 bases left between them. The CDR3 spells CSVGRHAQETQYF. The CDR3 coding sequence is TGCAGCGTTGGTCGACACGCCCAAGAGACCCAGTACTTC.

The rearrangement links TRBV5-8 to TRBJ2-1, with D perhaps assigned TRBD1 or TRBD2 (5 bases each). Between the trimmed V and J ends, which lost 0 bases and 9 bases, there was a span of 22 bases. CDR1 is SGHTS, CDR2 YDEGEE, per germline. CDR3 length equals 17 residues. DNA of the CDR3: TGTGCCAGCAGCTTGGCCTGGCATCTCTCTGAGGGGATTGAGCAGTTCTTC. Its protein is CASSLAWHLSEGIEQFF.

The sample holds many counts of this clonotype. The chain is built from TRBV11-2 and TRBJ1-2; D is undetermined. V shed 0 bases and J shed 7 bases, with 9 bases lying between them. CDR1 is SGHAT, CDR2 FQNNGV, per germline. The CDR3 has 13 residues. As DNA, the CDR3 is TGTGCCAGCAGCTTAGAAGGGTTGGTTGGCTACACCTTC. It encodes CASSLEGLVGYTF.

The chain is built from TRBV12-3 or TRBV12-4 and TRBJ2-7, with 12 bases matching TRBD2. CDR3 length: 13 residues. V dropped 1 base and J dropped 8; count of bases not matched to a gene: 0. This CDR3 reads CASSLGTSGKQYF. The CDR3 DNA follows: TGTGCCAGCAGTTTAGGGACTAGCGGGAAGCAGTACTTC.